The 25 T cell receptor beta chains given below trace back to one sample, sequenced in a study of Siglec-9 on CD8 T cells in melanoma. Some clones are missing from TCRdb's copy, which holds only in-frame ones; the method was immunoSEQ multiplex PCR. The sample yields roughly 30,000 clones, 80% seen once. The sequenced sample was Siglec-9- CD8+ T cells sorted from blood. Receptors originate from a human donor in good health.

The chain recombines TRBV5-6 with TRBJ1-5; no reliable D call. Germline CDR1 and CDR2: SGHDT and YYEEEE. V lost 0 bases, J lost 6 bases, and 16 bases lay in between. CDR3 length: 16 residues. In DNA, the CDR3 is TGTGCCAGCAGCTTGGGAGGTTATAGGGATGCTCAGCCCCAGCATTTT. It yields the protein CASSLGGYRDAQPQHF.

This chain joins TRBV11-2 and TRBJ2-1, with D tentatively TRBD1 or TRBD2 (6 bases each). Germline CDR1 reads SGHAT; CDR2 reads FQNNGV. CDR3 length: 13 amino acids. V was trimmed by 6 bases and J by 6 bases, leaving 12 bases between them. CDR3 in DNA: TGTGCCAGCAGGGGGGGCGTAATCAATGAGCAGTTCTTC. It encodes CASRGGVINEQFF.

The rearrangement joins TRBV7-6 to TRBJ2-7, with 12 bases aligning to TRBD1. The V gene end was trimmed by 0 bases and the J gene end by 7 bases; junction bases not matched to a gene: 13. The CDR3 runs 18 residues. CDR1 is SGHVS and CDR2 is FNYEAQ in the germline V gene. Here the CDR3 reads CASSLARGPGQGAREQYF. CDR3 DNA: TGTGCCAGCAGCTTAGCTCGGGGGCCGGGACAGGGGGCGCGGGAGCAGTACTTC.

The J gene is TRBJ1-2, the V gene TRBV6-5, with D unresolved. Trimming cost V 6 bases and J 3 bases, with 11 bases left between them. There are 13 residues in the CDR3. The germline gives CDR1 MNHEY, CDR2 SVGAGI. This CDR3 is CASRNSADYGYTF. In nucleotides, the CDR3 is TGTGCCAGCAGGAACAGTGCCGACTATGGCTACACCTTC.

This chain connects TRBV4-2 to TRBJ1-1; TRBD1 agrees at 7 bases. V was clipped by 4 bases and J by 0 bases; unmatched bases: 8. The germline V gene has CDR1 LGHNA and CDR2 YNFKEQ. CDR3 length: 16 residues. The CDR3 nucleotides are TGTGCCAGCAGCCCAGCCGGGACAGTTTTGAACACTGAAGCTTTCTTT. Its translation is CASSPAGTVLNTEAFF.

This clone was seen just once. The chain carries TRBV6-1 and TRBJ2-7, with a tentative D call TRBD1 (6 bases). Trimming stripped 2 bases from V and 3 bases from J, with 23 bases between. Germline V lookup: CDR1 MNHNS, CDR2 SASEGT. The CDR3 consists of 18 residues. The chain's CDR3 is CASSERVVEAGDNYEQYV. CDR3 coding DNA: TGTGCCAGCAGTGAAAGGGTTGTTGAGGCAGGGGATAACTACGAGCAGTACGTC.

The chain joins TRBV6-5 to TRBJ1-6, with D unclear. The germline V gene encodes CDR1 MNHEY and CDR2 SVGAGI. The CDR3 runs 15 residues. V was clipped by 6 bases and J by 3 bases, with 12 bases between them. Here the CDR3 DNA reads TGTGCCAGCAGCCAAAGCTTTCTCTATAATTCACCCCTCCACTTT. Residues: CASSQSFLYNSPLHF.

The chain carries TRBV30 and TRBJ2-5, with 8 positions matching TRBD1. The germline CDR1 and CDR2 sequences are GTSNPN and SVGIG (reference sequence). J lost 1 base, V lost 8 bases, and 3 bases had no gene match. The CDR3 covers 12 residues. CDR3 nucleotides: TGTGCCCACGGACAGGGCCAAGAGACCCAGTACTTC. Encoded protein: CAHGQGQETQYF. The full variable domain, rest sourced from reference TRBV30 and TRBJ2-5, is SQTIHQWPATLVQPVGSPLSLECTVEGTSNPNLYWYRQAAGRGLQLLFYSVGIGQISSEVPQNLSASRPQDRQFILSSKKLLLSDSGFYLCAHGQGQETQYFGPGTRLLVL.

This rearrangement joins TRBV19 to TRBJ2-1; the match to TRBD1 covers 9 bases. The trim removed 5 bases at V and 7 bases at J, leaving 15 bases unmatched. This CDR3 is 17 amino acids long. The germline CDR1 and CDR2 sequences are LNHDA and SQIVND (reference sequence). CDR3 residues: CASSYFSLGQGRNEQFF. Written as DNA, the CDR3 is TGTGCCAGTAGTTACTTCTCTTTGGGACAGGGTCGAAATGAGCAGTTCTTC.

The chain links TRBV5-1 to TRBJ1-1; D gene unclear. Trimming took off 0 bases at V and 0 bases at J, with 12 bases between the two ends. In germline, CDR1 is SGHRS, CDR2 YFSETQ. The CDR3 is 16 residues long. CDR3 in amino acids: CASSLAPGVLNTEAFF. The CDR3 region has the DNA TGCGCCAGCAGCTTGGCCCCCGGGGTCCTGAACACTGAAGCTTTCTTT.

This clone was recorded only once. V usage is TRBV29-1 and J usage is TRBJ2-7; D is undetermined. V was cut by 6 bases and J by 7 bases, with 25 bases left in between. The CDR3 totals 15 residues. CDR1 and CDR2 (germline): SQVTM, ANQGSEA. The CDR3 region is CSVLPRSRFRDEQYF. The CDR3 region has the DNA TGCAGCGTCCTCCCCCGGTCGCGTTTTAGGGATGAGCAGTACTTC.

The chain recombines TRBV7-6 with TRBJ2-1, with unresolved D. V was clipped by 1 base and J by 9 bases, with 4 bases between them. CDR3 length: 11 residues. The V gene's germline CDR1 is SGHVS and CDR2 FNYEAQ. The CDR3 DNA reads as TGTGCCAGCAGCTTAGTCGGTGAGCAGTTCTTC. Translation: CASSLVGEQFF. Based on the CDR3 plus reference TRBV7-6 and TRBJ2-1, the full variable domain is GAGVSQSPRYKVTKRGQDVALRCDPISGHVSLYWYRQALGQGPEFLTYFNYEAQQDKSGLPNDRFSAERPEGSISTLTIQRTEQRDSAMYRCASSLVGEQFFGPGTRLTVL.

This clone came up once. This chain links TRBV5-1 with TRBJ2-1, with TRBD2 matching 16 bases. Germline V CDR1 and CDR2: SGHRS, YFSETQ. V lost 4 bases and J lost 8; bases outside the gene matches: 3. The CDR3 is 15 amino acids. CDR3 residues: CASSPGTSGGDEQFF. CDR3 DNA: TGCGCCAGCAGCCCCGGGACTAGCGGGGGGGATGAGCAGTTCTTC.

The chain has TRBV5-4 and TRBJ2-2; 10 nucleotides align to TRBD2. This CDR3 spans 17 amino acids. Germline V CDR1 and CDR2: SGHNT, YYREEE (reference sequence). Trimming took 4 bases from V and 1 from J; bases not matched to a gene: 7. Here the CDR3 DNA reads TGTGCCAGCAGCGATACGGGGACTAGCGAGAACACCGGGGAGCTGTTTTTT. It is translated as CASSDTGTSENTGELFF.

The V call is TRBV27, the J call TRBJ1-1; D unresolved. Germline lookup yields CDR1 MNHEY and CDR2 SMNVEV (reference sequence). This CDR3 region has 13 residues. With 3 bases removed from V and 5 bases from J, the gap between germline ends came to 10 bases. CDR3 amino acids: CASSLSVGTEAFF. In DNA form, the CDR3 reads TGTGCCAGCAGTTTGTCGGTAGGGACTGAAGCTTTCTTT.

This chain uses TRBV13 with TRBJ2-7, with D unclear. Germline-derived CDR1 and CDR2 are PRHDT and FYEKMQ (reference sequence). The ends were cut back, 8 bases at V and 0 bases at J, with 11 bases in the middle. The CDR3 length is 13 residues. This CDR3 is CASGTMGSYEQYV. In DNA, the CDR3 is TGTGCCAGCGGAACGATGGGCTCCTACGAGCAGTACGTC.

V is TRBV11-2 and J is TRBJ1-1; D gene unclear. Trimming stripped 5 bases from V and 4 bases from J, with 11 bases between. The CDR3 has 13 residues. Germline CDR1 is SGHAT and CDR2 is FQNNGV. CDR3 region: CASSVFKGTEAFF. The DNA of the CDR3 is TGTGCCAGCAGCGTATTTAAGGGCACTGAAGCTTTCTTT.

This clone has a handful of counts. This chain joins TRBV14 and TRBJ2-1, with no clear D. The CDR3 runs 16 residues. Germline CDR1 and CDR2: SGHDN and FVKESK. Trimming removed 0 bases at V and 0 bases at J, with 9 bases between. CDR3 DNA sequence: TGTGCCAGCAGCCAAGACGCGCAAAGCTCCTACAATGAGCAGTTCTTC. This encodes CASSQDAQSSYNEQFF.

This chain connects TRBV2 to TRBJ2-7, with 7 bases fitting TRBD1. The CDR3 has 13 residues. Looked up from germline, CDR1 is SNHLY and CDR2 is FYNNEI. The junction had 6 bases not matched to a gene; V was cut back by 5 bases and J by 5 bases. The CDR3: CASSRDSFHEQYF. The DNA of the CDR3 is TGTGCCAGCAGTCGGGACAGCTTTCACGAGCAGTACTTC.

This chain uses TRBV6-5 with TRBJ1-6; D gene ambiguous. Germline loops: CDR1 MNHEY, CDR2 SVGAGI. V dropped 2 bases and J dropped 3 bases, with 11 bases sitting between them. The CDR3 sequence is 16 residues long. The DNA of the CDR3 is TGTGCCAGCAGTTACCGTGAAGGCAGCTATAATTCACCCCTCCACTTT. Translated, it gives CASSYREGSYNSPLHF.

This chain connects TRBV27 to TRBJ2-6; no clear D. Germline V gives CDR1 MNHEY, CDR2 SMNVEV (reference sequence). The CDR3 is 16 amino acids. V gave up 5 bases and J gave up 2 bases, with 13 bases separating them. CDR3 loop: CASSTPSVPGANVLTF. DNA of the CDR3: TGTGCCAGCAGTACCCCCTCGGTTCCTGGGGCCAACGTCCTGACTTTC.

The V gene is TRBV27, the J gene TRBJ2-2; either TRBD1 or TRBD2 may fit D (5 bases each). The CDR3 consists of 15 residues. Between the trimmed V and J ends, which lost 3 bases and 5 bases, there was a span of 13 bases. CDR1 MNHEY and CDR2 SMNVEV come from the germline V gene (reference sequence). CDR3 amino acids: CASSFPGALTGELFF. The DNA of the CDR3 is TGTGCCAGCAGTTTCCCCGGGGCACTTACCGGGGAGCTGTTTTTT.

V is TRBV19 and J is TRBJ1-1, with TRBD1 as a possible D gene (6 bases). This CDR3 contains 18 residues. CDR1 is LNHDA and CDR2 is SQIVND in the germline V gene (reference sequence). V was trimmed by 0 bases and J by 0 bases, leaving 17 bases between them. CDR3 sequence (DNA): TGTGCCAGTAGTATAGAGTTGCTGACAGGAGACATGAACACTGAAGCTTTCTTT. Residues: CASSIELLTGDMNTEAFF.

The V call is TRBV7-8, the J call TRBJ2-3, with 12 bases aligning to TRBD2. Germline-derived CDR1 and CDR2 are SGHVS and FQNEAQ. J lost 0 bases, V lost 5 bases, and 3 bases had no gene match. This CDR3 spans 16 amino acids. CDR3 region: CASSRTSGASTDTQYF. The CDR3 region has the DNA TGTGCCAGCAGCAGGACTAGCGGGGCTAGCACAGATACGCAGTATTTT.

J is TRBJ2-1 and V is TRBV7-7; 13 positions agree with TRBD2. Germline CDR1 is SSHAT and CDR2 is FNYEAQ (reference sequence). Losses at the gene ends were 5 bases for V and 7 bases for J; bases not matched to a gene: 8. This CDR3 spans 16 amino acids. The CDR3: CASSPRLAGGTNEQFF. In DNA form, the CDR3 reads TGTGCCAGCAGCCCCCGACTAGCGGGAGGAACTAATGAGCAGTTCTTC. The full variable domain, in which reference TRBV7-7 and TRBJ2-1 provide the parts outside the CDR3, is GAGVSQSPRYKVTKRGQDVTLRCDPISSHATLYWYQQALGQGPEFLTYFNYEAQPDKSGLPSDRFSAERPEGSISTLTIQRTEQRDSAMYRCASSPRLAGGTNEQFFGPGTRLTVL.